Sequencing of this TCR beta chain was carried out in a study of blood T cell repertoires in COVID-19. The overall study: Samples representing acute and convalescent COVID-19 were sourced from the United States, Italy and Spain. T cells, B-cell-depleted T cells, or PBMCs provided the cDNA or gDNA that served as material.

The length of the CDR3 is 14 residues. The V gene's germline CDR1 is WSHSY and CDR2 SAAADI. Trimming took 6 bases from V and 1 from J, leaving 13 bases between them. Sequenced by immunoSEQ multiplex PCR; TCRdb stores in-frame clones only, minus some. The sample has about 100,000 clones; around 86% are singletons. The TCR sequence derives from a man aged 50 to 60 with active or convalescent COVID-19. The sample taken for sequencing was peripheral blood. This chain joins TRBV10-2 and TRBJ2-7; a possible D gene is TRBD2 (5 bases). The CDR3: CASSSAEPSYEQYF. CDR3 in DNA: TGCGCCAGCAGCTCAGCGGAGCCTTCCTACGAGCAGTACTTC.